A selection of T cell receptor beta chains follows, all from one sample in a study of CD8+ T cells in alopecia areata. Produced via immunoSEQ multiplex PCR; TCRdb's table is partial and in-frame only. The profile covers about 190,000 clones, with about 60% appearing a single time and around 0.7% taken by the ten largest. The specimen comprised CD4+ T cells sorted from blood, sampled at week 4, from a patient treated with tofacitinib. The receptors here all came from a human donor with alopecia areata. Each CDR3 is given with its conserved first and last residue. The D gene is left open where the match is weak. Size is stated for part of the rows, as once, few or many counts, or as a class when the clone is expanded.

D gene	clone size	V gene	J gene	CDR3 protein	CDR3 DNA
.	.	TRBV5-1	TRBJ2-5	CASSLEQGMETQYF	TGCGCCAGCAGCCTTGAACAGGGTATGGAGACCCAGTACTTC
.	.	TRBV14	TRBJ1-2	CASSPSRTGKGYTF	TGTGCCAGCAGCCCATCCCGGACGGGGAAGGGCTACACCTTC
.	.	TRBV7-2	TRBJ2-2	CASSLKVGELFF	TGTGCCAGCAGCTTAAAAGTTGGGGAGCTGTTTTTT
TRBD1	.	TRBV29-1	TRBJ2-7	CSVGTASREQYF	TGCAGCGTGGGGACAGCCTCGAGGGAGCAGTACTTC
.	.	TRBV5-1	TRBJ2-1	CASSLNVYGQGEQFF	TGCGCCAGCAGCTTGAATGTTTACGGCCAGGGAGAGCAGTTCTTC
TRBD1	.	TRBV29-1	TRBJ2-5	CSARTGGDLTQYF	TGCAGCGCACGGACAGGGGGGGATCTGACCCAGTACTTC
.	.	TRBV29-1	TRBJ2-3	CSAVLSSGRTDTQYF	TGCAGCGCAGTCCTGAGTAGCGGCCGCACAGATACGCAGTATTTT
.	.	TRBV2	TRBJ1-5	CASSRSNQPQHF	TGTGCCAGCAGTCGGTCCAATCAGCCCCAGCATTTT
TRBD1	.	TRBV2	TRBJ2-5	CASSENRGQETQYF	TGTGCCAGCAGTGAAAACAGGGGCCAAGAGACCCAGTACTTC
TRBD2	few	TRBV27	TRBJ2-1	CASKGSGSRPVFF	TGTGCCAGCAAGGGTAGCGGGAGCCGCCCAGTGTTCTTC
.	.	TRBV29-1	TRBJ2-5	CSVAPGGPQETQYF	TGCAGCGTTGCTCCAGGGGGGCCACAAGAGACCCAGTACTTC
TRBD2	few	TRBV29-1	TRBJ2-1	CSVGLAVNEQFF	TGCAGCGTTGGTCTAGCGGTCAATGAGCAGTTCTTC
TRBD1	many	TRBV28	TRBJ1-5	CASSSDRVSQPQHF	TGTGCCAGCAGTTCGGACAGGGTCAGTCAGCCCCAGCATTTT